This TCR beta chain was captured by sequencing in a study of blood T cells in healthy people across ages. A J-beta primer mix and a sample-barcoded 5' primer were used in a second PCR of roughly 6 to 12 cycles. TCRdb fed the 5' RACE reads into MiXCR, producing one record per CDR3 protein. Of roughly 700,000 distinct CDR3 sequences in the sample, 49% were seen once. A few counts support this clonotype. V was clipped by 6 bases and J by 1 base, with 17 bases between them. Germline CDR1 and CDR2: SQVTM and ANQGSEA. CDR3 size: 15 residues. The chain has TRBV29-1 and TRBJ2-3, with D hard to call. This receptor was identified in an older woman in good health. Specimen: blood. CDR3 nucleotide sequence: TGCAGCGTCGACCTGGCGGAATTGGGCACAGATACGCAGTATTTT. It specifies CSVDLAELGTDTQYF.